This T cell receptor (beta chain) was documented in a study of beta chain features in type 1 diabetes. Notes on the study in general: For Type 1 diabetes patients, all four CD4+ subsets carried TCRB CDR3s that were moderately but significantly shorter. VDJ junctions from type 1 diabetes patients carried fewer insertions and larger deletions.

Reverse transcribing all isolated RNA meant expressed TCRB transcripts were sequenced. Here immunoSEQ multiplex PCR was the method, and the copy in TCRdb shows in-frame clones only, minus some. The sample gives 150,000 to 200,000 clones, 7% to 9.5% of which show up once; approximately 0.7% is in the top ten. CD45RO/CCR7/CD25/CD127/CD95/CD27 sorting isolated CD4+ naive, central memory, regulatory and stem cell-like memory cells. Germline CDR1 and CDR2: SQVTM and ANQGSEA. This CDR3 is built from 12 residues. Trimming removed 7 bases at V and 3 bases at J, with 12 bases between. Note on this clone: The target antigen is unknown.

The chain has TRBV29-1 and TRBJ1-1; a weak D match, TRBD1 (6 bases). The sequence was collected from a woman between 25 and 40 years old with type 1 diabetes. Specimen: central memory CD4+ T cells from blood. The CDR3 bases are TGCAGCGCCAGGGACATCCACACTGAAGCTTTCTTT. This sequence encodes CSARDIHTEAFF.